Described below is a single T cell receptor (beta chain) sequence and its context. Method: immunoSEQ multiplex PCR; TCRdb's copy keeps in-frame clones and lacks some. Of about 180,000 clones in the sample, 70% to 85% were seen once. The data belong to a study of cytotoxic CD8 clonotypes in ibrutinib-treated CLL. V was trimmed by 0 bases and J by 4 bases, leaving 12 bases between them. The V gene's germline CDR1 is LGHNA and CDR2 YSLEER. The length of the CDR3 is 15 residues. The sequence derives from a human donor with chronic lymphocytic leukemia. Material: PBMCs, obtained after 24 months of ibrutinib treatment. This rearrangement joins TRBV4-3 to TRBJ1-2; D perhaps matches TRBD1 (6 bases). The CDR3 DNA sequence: TGCGCCAGCAGCCAAGATGACAGGCCCATCTATGGCTACACCTTC. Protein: CASSQDDRPIYGYTF.